A single sample is the source of the 6 T cell receptor beta chains below, sequenced in a study of shared clonotypes between healthy human individuals. Clones were sequenced by immunoSEQ multiplex PCR, and TCRdb holds only the in-frame ones, with some missing. The sample consists of around 2.1 million clones, 90% to 97% of them appearing once. The sequencing input was naive CD4+ T cells sorted from blood. Documented subset: CD45RA+ positively selected. The receptors were sampled from a man aged 18-30 years in good health.

V usage is TRBV10-3 and J usage is TRBJ1-1; 7 nucleotides align to TRBD1. The CDR3 extends over 16 amino acids. In germline, CDR1 is ENHRY, CDR2 SYGVKD. V dropped 4 bases and J dropped 1; count of bases not matched to a gene: 9. CDR3 nucleotide sequence: TGTGCCATCAGTGGGCAGGGGGTTGCCGGGAACACTGAAGCTTTCTTT. It specifies CAISGQGVAGNTEAFF.

This rearrangement joins TRBV7-8 to TRBJ2-7; 9 positions agree with TRBD2. The trim removed 1 base at V and 3 bases at J, leaving 10 bases unmatched. The CDR3 spans 17 residues. Germline V gives CDR1 SGHVS, CDR2 FQNEAQ. Here the CDR3 reads CASSLGDMAGGFYEQYF. CDR3 in DNA: TGTGCCAGCAGCTTAGGGGATATGGCGGGGGGGTTCTACGAGCAGTACTTC.

The chain joins TRBV7-2 to TRBJ2-7, with a tentative D call TRBD2 (6 bases). Trimming took off 4 bases at V and 2 bases at J, with 15 bases between the two ends. The germline V gene has CDR1 SGHTA and CDR2 FQGNSA. The CDR3 runs to 15 residues. The CDR3 spells CASSSSRLAAYEQYF. The CDR3, as DNA: TGTGCCAGCAGCTCCTCCCGCTTAGCGGCCTACGAGCAGTACTTC.

In its sample, this clone was seen a few times. The CDR3 region is CASSPNPTSGGQETQYF. The CDR3 DNA reads TGCGCCAGCAGCCCCAACCCGACTAGCGGGGGGCAAGAGACCCAGTACTTC. V usage is TRBV5-1 and J usage is TRBJ2-5; the match to TRBD2 covers 13 bases. Unmatched junction bases numbered 8, after V lost 4 bases and J lost 2 bases. Germline loops: CDR1 SGHRS, CDR2 YFSETQ. The CDR3 runs to 17 residues.

The chain couples TRBV7-9 to TRBJ2-5; TRBD1 might be the D (6 bases). With 4 bases removed from V and 1 base from J, the gap between germline ends came to 13 bases. Germline V gives CDR1 SEHNR, CDR2 FQNEAQ (reference sequence). This CDR3 is 15 amino acids long. The CDR3 nucleotides read TGTGCCAGCAGCTCCCGGGGACACCTCCAAGAGACCCAGTACTTC. Its translation is CASSSRGHLQETQYF.

The J gene is TRBJ2-3, the V gene TRBV13; D might be TRBD2 (5 bases). The CDR3 runs 15 residues. Germline V gives CDR1 PRHDT, CDR2 FYEKMQ (reference sequence). The germline V and J ends were trimmed by 2 bases and 2 bases, with 11 bases remaining between them. This chain's CDR3 is CASSLRERLTDTQYF. In DNA form, the CDR3 reads TGTGCCAGCAGCTTAAGGGAGCGACTCACAGATACGCAGTATTTT.